This T cell receptor beta chain is drawn from a study of T cells in women clearing cervical HPV infection. Study-level information: No precancer developed; the control's incident HPV16 infection cleared within 12 months.

Looked up from germline, CDR1 is SEHNR and CDR2 is FQNEAQ (reference sequence). CDR3 length: 15 residues. Measured with immunoSEQ multiplex PCR; TCRdb has only the in-frame clones, and not every one. This table holds approximately 30,000 clones. In regard to this clone: The read finishes 3 residues shy of the CDR3 end, and the germline J gene is used to complete it.

This sequence originates from a woman between 18 and 70 years old with a cervical HPV16 infection that either progressed to CIN3+ or cleared (not recorded which). This chain uses TRBV7-9 with TRBJ1-2; tentative D call: TRBD1 (6 bases). The source material was blood buffy coat. The CDR3 reads CASSLGGGSLNDYTF. Partial CDR3 DNA: TGTGCCAGCAGCTTAGGCGGGGGCAGTCTGAATGAC.